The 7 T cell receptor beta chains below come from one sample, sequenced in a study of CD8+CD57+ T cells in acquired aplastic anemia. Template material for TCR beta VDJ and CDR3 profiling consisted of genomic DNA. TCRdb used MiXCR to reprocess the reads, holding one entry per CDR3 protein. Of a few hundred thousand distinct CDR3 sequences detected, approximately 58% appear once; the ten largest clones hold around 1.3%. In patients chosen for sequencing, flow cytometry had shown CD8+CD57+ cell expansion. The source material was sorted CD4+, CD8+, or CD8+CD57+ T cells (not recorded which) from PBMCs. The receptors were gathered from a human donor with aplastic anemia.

Here the CDR3 reads CASKGGDGQFF. In DNA, the CDR3 is TGTGCCAGTAAAGGTGGCGATGGGCAGTTCTTC. This chain links TRBV19 with TRBJ2-1; unclear D gene. Looked up from germline, CDR1 is LNHDA and CDR2 is SQIVND (reference sequence). Trimming took off 7 bases at V and 12 bases at J, with 13 bases between the two ends. The CDR3 sequence is 11 residues long.

In DNA, the CDR3 is TGTGCCAGTAGTGAAAACCGGGACACCCCCCCCTCCTATGGCTACACCTTC. As protein: CASSENRDTPPSYGYTF. This rearrangement joins TRBV19 to TRBJ1-2; perhaps TRBD1 as D (6 bases). The CDR3 covers 17 residues. The germline V gene encodes CDR1 LNHDA and CDR2 SQIVND (reference sequence). V was pared by 5 bases and J by 4 bases, with 23 bases between.

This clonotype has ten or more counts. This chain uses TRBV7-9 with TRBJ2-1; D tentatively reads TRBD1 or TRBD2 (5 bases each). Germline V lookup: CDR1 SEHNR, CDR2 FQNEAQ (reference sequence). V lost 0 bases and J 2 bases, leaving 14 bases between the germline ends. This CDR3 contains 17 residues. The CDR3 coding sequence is TGTGCCAGCAGCTTAGCGGTATCGAGGGGTGCCTACAATGAGCAGTTCTTC. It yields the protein CASSLAVSRGAYNEQFF.

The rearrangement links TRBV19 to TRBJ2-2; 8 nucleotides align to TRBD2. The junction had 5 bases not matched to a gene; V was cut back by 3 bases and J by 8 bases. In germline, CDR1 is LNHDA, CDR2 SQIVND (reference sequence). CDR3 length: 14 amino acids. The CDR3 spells CASSIRAGEGELFF. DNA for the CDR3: TGTGCCAGTAGTATCCGAGCGGGAGAAGGGGAGCTGTTTTTT.

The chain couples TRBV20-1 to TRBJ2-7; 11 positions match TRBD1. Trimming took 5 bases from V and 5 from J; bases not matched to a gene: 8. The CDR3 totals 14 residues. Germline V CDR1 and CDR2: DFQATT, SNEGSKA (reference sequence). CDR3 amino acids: CSAPAGTGGHEQYF. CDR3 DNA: TGCAGTGCTCCCGCCGGGACAGGGGGACACGAGCAGTACTTC.

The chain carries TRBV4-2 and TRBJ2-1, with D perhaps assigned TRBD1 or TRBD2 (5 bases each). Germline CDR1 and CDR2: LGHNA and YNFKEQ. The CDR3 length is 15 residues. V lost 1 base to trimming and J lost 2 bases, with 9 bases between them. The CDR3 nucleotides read TGTGCCAGCAGCCAAGGGGAGACAGCCTACAATGAGCAGTTCTTC. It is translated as CASSQGETAYNEQFF.

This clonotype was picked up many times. The CDR3 here is CASSQWGLNTEAFF. The CDR3 nucleotides read TGTGCCAGCAGCCAATGGGGGCTGAACACTGAAGCTTTCTTT. The chain carries TRBV3-1 and TRBJ1-1; perhaps TRBD1 as D (6 bases). Germline CDR1 reads LGHDT; CDR2 reads YNNKEL (reference sequence). The CDR3 is 14 residues long. Trimming removed 2 bases at V and 0 bases at J, with 7 bases between.